The clone carrying this T cell receptor beta chain came up many times. Read sequence stops 3 residues before the CDR3 end, and the germline J gene provides the missing end. The data are from a study of T cell clonality in common variable immunodeficiency. With 5 bases clipped from V and 4 bases from J, the junction kept 3 bases outside the gene matches. This CDR3 contains 13 residues. Germline V gene data show CDR1 as SGHNT and CDR2 as YENEEA. Patients and controls were mostly of Caucasian heritage. Libraries were prepared by immunoSEQ multiplex PCR; TCRdb keeps only in-frame clonotypes and omits some of them. The sample was found to contain 45,000 to 70,000 clones, and every one recurs.

The chain employs TRBV11-3 and TRBJ2-5; 8 bases are a match to TRBD1. This sequence originates from a person between 18 and 75 years old in good health. Specimen: peripheral blood mononuclear cells. CDR3 sequence: CASSQGQGETQYF. The DNA read from the CDR3 is TGTGCCAGCAGCCAAGGACAGGGAGAGACC.